A selection of T cell receptor beta chains follows, all from one sample in a study of identical twins. TCRdb used MiXCR to reprocess the 5' RACE reads, holding one entry per CDR3 protein. The table lists approximately 550,000 distinct CDR3 sequences, 20% to 25% of them singletons, with around 0.47% in the top ten. In addition, the sample was reused for a study of yellow fever vaccine responses in identical twins.

Sequenced material: CD4+ T cells sorted from blood. All receptors derive from a woman under 30 in good health. The CDR3 runs from the conserved cysteine through the conserved F or W. Each record gives: V gene, clone size, J gene, D gene, CDR3 protein, CDR3 DNA. The D gene is left open where the match is weak. The size field is filled for only some rows; it gives once, few, many or a size class.

TRBV7-8,NA,TRBJ2-3,NA,CATQILTASTDTQYF,TGTGCCACCCAAATTCTGACGGCTAGCACAGATACGCAGTATTTT
TRBV11-2,NA,TRBJ1-4,TRBD1,CASSSRTGGREKLFF,TGTGCCAGCAGCTCCCGGACAGGGGGTCGAGAAAAACTGTTTTTT
TRBV5-5,few,TRBJ2-7,TRBD2,CASSLVGSGNYEQYF,TGTGCCAGCAGCTTGGTGGGTAGCGGGAACTACGAGCAGTACTTC
TRBV5-1,NA,TRBJ2-5,TRBD2,CASSLAGLAGPQETQYF,TGCGCCAGCAGCTTGGCCGGACTAGCGGGACCACAAGAGACCCAGTACTTC
TRBV6-1,NA,TRBJ2-7,TRBD1,CASSAPGTGVNEQYF,TGTGCCAGCAGTGCCCCCGGGACAGGGGTTAACGAGCAGTACTTC
TRBV10-3,NA,TRBJ2-3,TRBD2,CAIRGTSGGSTDTQYF,TGTGCCATCAGGGGGACTAGCGGGGGAAGCACAGATACGCAGTATTTT
TRBV7-9,few,TRBJ2-1,NA,CASSALRGQSHNEQFF,TGTGCCAGCAGCGCTCTAAGGGGCCAGTCCCACAATGAGCAGTTCTTC
TRBV3-1,NA,TRBJ2-3,NA,CASSFTEGTDTQYF,TGTGCCAGCAGTTTCACGGAAGGGACAGATACGCAGTATTTT
TRBV2,NA,TRBJ2-3,NA,CASNPGLTYPDTQYF,TGTGCCAGCAACCCGGGACTCACTTATCCAGATACGCAGTATTTT
TRBV11-2,few,TRBJ2-5,NA,CASSLPGAGTQYF,TGTGCCAGCAGCCTGCCCGGAGCAGGGACCCAGTACTTC
TRBV18,NA,TRBJ2-1,NA,CASSLSRGADEQFF,TGTGCCAGCTCACTAAGCAGGGGAGCCGATGAGCAGTTCTTC
TRBV6-5,few,TRBJ1-1,NA,CASSYRQPNTEAFF,TGTGCCAGCAGTTACCGACAGCCGAACACTGAAGCTTTCTTT
TRBV2,NA,TRBJ2-3,NA,CASSRQVATDTQYF,TGTGCCAGCAGTAGACAGGTAGCGACAGATACGCAGTATTTT
TRBV5-1,few,TRBJ2-3,NA,CASSLLEGKADTQYF,TGCGCCAGCAGCTTGCTTGAGGGGAAGGCAGATACGCAGTATTTT
TRBV5-1,many,TRBJ1-1,TRBD1,CASSLGDRMNTEAFF,TGCGCCAGCAGCTTGGGGGACAGGATGAACACTGAAGCTTTCTTT
TRBV10-2,few,TRBJ2-2,TRBD2,CASSPGTSGRTGELFF,TGCGCCAGCAGTCCCGGGACTAGCGGGCGAACCGGGGAGCTGTTTTTT
TRBV20-1,NA,TRBJ2-5,NA,CSARDSGVPQETQYF,TGCAGTGCTAGAGACTCGGGGGTTCCCCAAGAGACCCAGTACTTC
TRBV27,NA,TRBJ2-5,TRBD2,CASSRTSGRIGGQETQYF,TGTGCCAGCAGCCGTACTAGCGGGAGAATCGGGGGACAAGAGACCCAGTACTTC
TRBV7-9,NA,TRBJ2-3,TRBD2,CASSLGTSGSLSDTQYF,TGTGCCAGCAGCTTAGGGACTAGCGGGAGTCTGTCAGATACGCAGTATTTT
TRBV20-1,NA,TRBJ1-1,TRBD1,CSASTGANTEAFF,TGCAGTGCCTCGACAGGGGCGAACACTGAAGCTTTCTTT
TRBV27,NA,TRBJ2-3,NA,CASSPQERRAGTQYF,TGTGCCAGCAGTCCCCAAGAAAGGAGGGCGGGTACGCAGTATTTT
TRBV6-5,NA,TRBJ1-6,NA,CASSYSGRRELTLHF,TGTGCCAGCAGTTACTCAGGGAGGAGAGAATTGACCCTCCACTTT
TRBV12-3/TRBV12-4,many,TRBJ1-6,TRBD1,CASSSGQADHSPLHF,TGTGCCAGCAGTTCGGGACAGGCCGACCATTCACCCCTCCACTTT
TRBV4-1,few,TRBJ2-1,NA,CASSTPAAHPFF,TGCGCCAGCAGCACCCCAGCTGCCCATCCGTTCTTC
TRBV3-1,NA,TRBJ1-5,TRBD1,CASSWTGSGSQHF,TGTGCCAGCAGCTGGACAGGGTCGGGGTCCCAGCATTTT
TRBV4-1,NA,TRBJ2-7,NA,CASSQGQDYYEQYF,TGCGCCAGCAGCCAAGGACAGGATTACTACGAGCAGTACTTC
TRBV28,NA,TRBJ2-7,NA,CASSPADRNEQYF,TGTGCCAGCAGTCCGGCAGATCGGAACGAGCAGTACTTC
TRBV5-1,NA,TRBJ2-7,NA,CASSLGGNSHEQYF,TGCGCCAGCAGCTTGGGAGGGAATTCCCACGAGCAGTACTTC
TRBV4-1,NA,TRBJ2-1,TRBD2,CASSRLAGLDEQFF,TGCGCCAGCAGCCGGTTAGCGGGATTGGATGAGCAGTTCTTC
TRBV20-1,NA,TRBJ2-3,NA,CSARQGDTQYF,TGCAGTGCTAGACAGGGAGATACGCAGTATTTT
TRBV7-8,NA,TRBJ2-1,NA,CASSLTSQVQFF,TGTGCCAGCAGCTTGACTAGTCAAGTACAGTTCTTC
TRBV10-3,few,TRBJ1-3,NA,CAICTAIGNTIYF,TGTGCCATCTGTACCGCTATTGGAAACACCATATATTTT